Sequencing of this TCR beta chain was carried out in a study of response to subunit inactivated influenza vaccine (dated by TCRdb to the late 2010s). Study-level background: Deep quantitative T cell receptor repertoire profiling was used in the study to track responses to a trivalent subunit inactivated influenza vaccine. Findings and caveats that apply to the study as a whole: It was suggested by the authors that each seasonal influenza vaccination may recruit only a limited number of new T cells.

Library creation used RT-PCR. Data came from an Illumina HiSeq 2500. TCRdb ran its own pipeline on the public reads, namely fastp trimming at Q25 and MiXCR clone calling, and kept in-frame beta chains. Identical CDR3 proteins give one entry, which carries the most common genes and DNA. For this sample the table gives roughly 650,000 distinct CDR3 sequences, of which about 15% were detected only once. Of the sample, roughly 10% is held by the ten largest clones. Regarding this clonotype: Its antigen remains undetermined. Within one base of it there is no much larger clone, and no base qualities were kept.

V lost 4 bases and J lost 6 bases, and the count of bases not matched to a germline gene is 13. The CDR3 goes from the cysteine to the phenylalanine over 15 residues. The kept DNA is CDR3 alone, 45 bases in frame from the first base. As encoded in the germline V gene, CDR1 is SGDLS while CDR2 is YYNGEE. The rearranged chain carries TRBV9 and TRBJ2-7; TRBD2 aligns with 7 central bases. This material consisted of PBMCs from blood, taken roughly 12 days after vaccination. The sequence was obtained from a man aged 50-59 years who received an inactivated influenza vaccine. Donor details come from another sample of the same person, matched by shared clones. CDR3 sequence: CASSPPGGTPGEQYF. The DNA sequence is as follows: TGTGCCAGCAGCCCTCCGGGAGGTACTCCCGGCGAGCAGTACTTC.